Sequencing of this TCR beta chain was carried out in a study of identical twins. Study-wide findings and caveats: Insertions were reduced in abundant cord blood beta clonotypes but not in memory repertoires. Twin pairs' shared out-of-frame alpha sequences were enriched in low generation probability.

The germline V gene has CDR1 DFQATT and CDR2 SNEGSKA (reference sequence). With 2 bases removed from V and 9 bases from J, the gap between germline ends came to 17 bases. The CDR3 extends over 14 amino acids. Each donor was a healthy Caucasian. TCRdb passed the 5' RACE reads through MiXCR, listing each CDR3 protein once. The sample holds hundreds of thousands of distinct CDR3 sequences, approximately 13% seen once. Concerning this clonotype itself: Its specificity is unknown.

The data also belong to a second study, concerning yellow fever vaccine responses in identical twins. That source notes: Reports say the vaccine T cell response in twins looked partly convergent and partly personalized.

The chain employs TRBV20-1 and TRBJ2-1; D call uncertain. The receptor was derived from a woman under 30 in good health. Sequenced sample: CD8+ T cells sorted from blood. The CDR3 DNA is TGCAGTGCTAGACCCCTTCGGGCCCAAATTGAGCAGTTCTTC. Translated, it gives CSARPLRAQIEQFF.